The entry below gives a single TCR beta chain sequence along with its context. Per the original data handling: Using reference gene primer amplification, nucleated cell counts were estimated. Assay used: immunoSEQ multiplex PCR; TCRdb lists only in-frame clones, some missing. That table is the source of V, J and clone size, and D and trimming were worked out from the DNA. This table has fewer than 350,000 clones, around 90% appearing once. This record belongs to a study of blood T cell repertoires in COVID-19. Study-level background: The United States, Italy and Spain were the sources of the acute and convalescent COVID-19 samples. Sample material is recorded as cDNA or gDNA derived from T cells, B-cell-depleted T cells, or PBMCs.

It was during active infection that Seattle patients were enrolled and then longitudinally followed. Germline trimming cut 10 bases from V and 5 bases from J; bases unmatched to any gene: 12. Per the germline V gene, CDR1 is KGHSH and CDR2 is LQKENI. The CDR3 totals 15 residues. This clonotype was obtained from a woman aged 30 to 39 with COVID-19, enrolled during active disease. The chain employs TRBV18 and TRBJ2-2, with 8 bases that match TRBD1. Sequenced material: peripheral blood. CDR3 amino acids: CATPPGQGATGELFF. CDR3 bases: TGTGCCACCCCTCCCGGGCAGGGGGCAACCGGGGAGCTGTTTTTT. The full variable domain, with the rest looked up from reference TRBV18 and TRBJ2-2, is NAGVMQNPRHLVRRRGQEARLRCSPMKGHSHVYWYRQLPEEGLKFMVYLQKENIIDESGMPKERFSAEFPKEGPSILRIQQVVRGDSAAYFCATPPGQGATGELFFGEGSRLTVL.